The clone carrying this T cell receptor beta chain was observed a few times. Its antigen is not identified. The sample originates from a study of T cells in Graves' hyperthyroidism and ophthalmopathy. General study findings and limits: The model forecast ophthalmopathy, anticipating it by a median approximately 6.2 months before onset. From stable hyperthyroidism, ophthalmopathy was set apart by a 13 V-J model.

No ophthalmopathy progression within 18 months constituted stable Graves' hyperthyroidism. PBMCs were sourced from around 10 ml fresh peripheral blood. The CDR3 runs to 13 residues. Germline V lookup: CDR1 SGDLS, CDR2 YYNGEE. Trimming removed 6 bases from V and 6 bases from J, with 13 bases in between. TCR beta CDR3 regions were amplified from RNA transcripts. An initial round of RT-PCR targeting the TCR CDR3 relied on the HTBI primer set. A single record per CDR3 protein comes from TCRdb applying MiXCR to the multiplex PCR reads. Here the sample spans about 360,000 distinct CDR3 sequences, about 13% being singletons.

The chain is built from TRBV9 and TRBJ2-1, with D possibly matching TRBD1 (5 bases). Sequences were obtained from blood. The sequence was obtained from a woman between 18 and 29 years old with Graves' hyperthyroidism. The CDR3 here is CASTRTPANEQFF. The CDR3 coding sequence is TGTGCCAGCACCCGGACACCGGCCAATGAGCAGTTCTTC.